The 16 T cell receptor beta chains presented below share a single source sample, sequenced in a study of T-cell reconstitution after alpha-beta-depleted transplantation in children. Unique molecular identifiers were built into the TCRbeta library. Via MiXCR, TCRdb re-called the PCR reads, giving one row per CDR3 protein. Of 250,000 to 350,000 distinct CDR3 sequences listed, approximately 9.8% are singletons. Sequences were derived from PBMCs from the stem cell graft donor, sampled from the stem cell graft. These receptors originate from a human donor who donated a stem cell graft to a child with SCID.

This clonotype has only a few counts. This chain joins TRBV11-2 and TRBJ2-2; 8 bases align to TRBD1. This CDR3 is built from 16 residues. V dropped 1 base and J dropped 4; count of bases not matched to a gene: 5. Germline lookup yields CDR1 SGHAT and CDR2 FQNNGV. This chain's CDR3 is CASSLGQGAFTGELFF. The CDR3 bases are TGTGCCAGCAGCTTAGGCCAGGGGGCGTTCACCGGGGAGCTGTTTTTT.

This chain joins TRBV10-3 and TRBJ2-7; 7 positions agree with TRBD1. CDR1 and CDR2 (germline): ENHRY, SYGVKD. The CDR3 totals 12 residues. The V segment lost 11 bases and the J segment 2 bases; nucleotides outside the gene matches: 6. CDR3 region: CALGTAAYEQYF. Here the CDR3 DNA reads TGTGCCTTGGGGACAGCGGCCTACGAGCAGTACTTC.

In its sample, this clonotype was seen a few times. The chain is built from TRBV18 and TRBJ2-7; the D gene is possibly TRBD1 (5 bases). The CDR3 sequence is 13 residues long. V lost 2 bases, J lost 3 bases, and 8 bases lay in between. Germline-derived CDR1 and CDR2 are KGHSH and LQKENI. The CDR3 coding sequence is TGTGCCAGCTCACCAAAGACAGACTACGAGCAGTACTTC. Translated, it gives CASSPKTDYEQYF. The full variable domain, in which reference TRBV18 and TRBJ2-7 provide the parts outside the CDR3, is NAGVMQNPRHLVRRRGQEARLRCSPMKGHSHVYWYRQLPEEGLKFMVYLQKENIIDESGMPKERFSAEFPKEGPSILRIQQVVRGDSAAYFCASSPKTDYEQYFGPGTRLTVT.

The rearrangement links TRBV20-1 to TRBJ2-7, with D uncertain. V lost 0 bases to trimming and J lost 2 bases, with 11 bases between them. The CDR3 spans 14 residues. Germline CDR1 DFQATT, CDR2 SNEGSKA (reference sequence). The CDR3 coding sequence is TGCAGTGCTAGAGATTTCTCGGAGACCTACGAGCAGTACTTC. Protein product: CSARDFSETYEQYF.

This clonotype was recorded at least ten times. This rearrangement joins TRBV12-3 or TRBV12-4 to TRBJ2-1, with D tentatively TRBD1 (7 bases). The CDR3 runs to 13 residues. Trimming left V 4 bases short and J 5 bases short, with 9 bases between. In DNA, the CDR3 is TGTGCCAGCAGTTCCAGGGGGGACAATGAGCAGTTCTTC. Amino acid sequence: CASSSRGDNEQFF.

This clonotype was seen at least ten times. The CDR3 here is CAIIDPRLGGELFF. The CDR3 nucleotides are TGTGCCATCATAGACCCCCGCCTTGGCGGGGAGCTGTTTTTT. The V gene is TRBV10-3, the J gene TRBJ2-2, with D hard to call. V lost 7 bases and J lost 7, with 16 bases in between. CDR3 length equals 14 residues. Per the germline V gene, CDR1 is ENHRY and CDR2 is SYGVKD.

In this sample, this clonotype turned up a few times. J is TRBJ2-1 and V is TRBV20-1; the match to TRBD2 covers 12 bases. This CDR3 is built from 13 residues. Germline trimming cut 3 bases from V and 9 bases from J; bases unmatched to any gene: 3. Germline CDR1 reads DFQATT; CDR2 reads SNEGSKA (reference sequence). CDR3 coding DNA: TGCAGTGCTAGTGTGACTAGCGGGGGTGAGCAGTTCTTC. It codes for CSASVTSGGEQFF.

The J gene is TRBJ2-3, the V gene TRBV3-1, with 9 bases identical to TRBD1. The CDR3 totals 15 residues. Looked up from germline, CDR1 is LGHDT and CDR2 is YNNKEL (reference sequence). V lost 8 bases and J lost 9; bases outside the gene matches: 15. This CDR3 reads CASCKVGTGTQTQYF. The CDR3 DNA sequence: TGTGCCAGCTGCAAAGTGGGGACAGGGACACAGACGCAGTATTTT.

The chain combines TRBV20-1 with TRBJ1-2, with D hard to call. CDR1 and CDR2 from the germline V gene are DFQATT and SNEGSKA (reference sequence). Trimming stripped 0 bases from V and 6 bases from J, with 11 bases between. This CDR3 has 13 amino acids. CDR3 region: CSARDSKNDGYTF. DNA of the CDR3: TGCAGTGCTAGAGATAGCAAAAATGATGGCTACACCTTC.

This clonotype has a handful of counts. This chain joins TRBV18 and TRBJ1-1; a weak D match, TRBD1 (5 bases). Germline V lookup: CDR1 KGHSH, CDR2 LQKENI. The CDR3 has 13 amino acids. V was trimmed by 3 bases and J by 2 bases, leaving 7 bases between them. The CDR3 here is CASSPGANTEAFF. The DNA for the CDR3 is TGTGCCAGCTCACCCGGGGCTAACACTGAAGCTTTCTTT. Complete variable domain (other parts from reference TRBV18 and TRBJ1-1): NAGVMQNPRHLVRRRGQEARLRCSPMKGHSHVYWYRQLPEEGLKFMVYLQKENIIDESGMPKERFSAEFPKEGPSILRIQQVVRGDSAAYFCASSPGANTEAFFGQGTRLTVV.

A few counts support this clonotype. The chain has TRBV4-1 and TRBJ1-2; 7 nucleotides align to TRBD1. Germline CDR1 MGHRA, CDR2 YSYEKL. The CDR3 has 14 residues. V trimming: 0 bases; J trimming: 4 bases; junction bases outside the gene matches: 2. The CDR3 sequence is CASSQETGFYGYTF. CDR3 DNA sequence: TGCGCCAGCAGCCAAGAGACAGGGTTCTATGGCTACACCTTC.

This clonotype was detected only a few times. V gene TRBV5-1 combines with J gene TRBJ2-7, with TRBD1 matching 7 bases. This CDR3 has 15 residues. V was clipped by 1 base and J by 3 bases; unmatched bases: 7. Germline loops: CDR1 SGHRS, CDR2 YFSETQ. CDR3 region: CASSLLQGQDYEQYF. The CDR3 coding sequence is TGCGCCAGCAGCTTGCTACAGGGGCAGGACTACGAGCAGTACTTC.

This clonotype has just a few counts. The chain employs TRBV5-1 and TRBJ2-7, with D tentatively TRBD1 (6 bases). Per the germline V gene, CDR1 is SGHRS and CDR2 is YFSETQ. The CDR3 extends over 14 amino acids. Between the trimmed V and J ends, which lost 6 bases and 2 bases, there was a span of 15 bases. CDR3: CASTSDRRPYEQYF. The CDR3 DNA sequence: TGCGCCAGCACCTCGGACAGAAGGCCCTACGAGCAGTACTTC.

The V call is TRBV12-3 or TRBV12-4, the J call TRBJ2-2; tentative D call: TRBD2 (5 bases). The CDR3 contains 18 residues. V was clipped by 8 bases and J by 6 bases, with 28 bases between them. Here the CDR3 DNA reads TGTGCCAGCTCCTCGCCCCGGACGGGGAGTGGGAGCGCCGGGGAGCTGTTTTTT. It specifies CASSSPRTGSGSAGELFF.

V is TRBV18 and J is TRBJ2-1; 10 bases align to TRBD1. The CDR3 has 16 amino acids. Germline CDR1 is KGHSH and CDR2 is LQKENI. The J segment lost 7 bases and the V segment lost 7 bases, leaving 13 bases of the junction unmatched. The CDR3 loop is CASLLPPGQGTNEQFF. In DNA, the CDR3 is TGTGCCAGCTTACTGCCGCCGGGACAGGGGACGAATGAGCAGTTCTTC.

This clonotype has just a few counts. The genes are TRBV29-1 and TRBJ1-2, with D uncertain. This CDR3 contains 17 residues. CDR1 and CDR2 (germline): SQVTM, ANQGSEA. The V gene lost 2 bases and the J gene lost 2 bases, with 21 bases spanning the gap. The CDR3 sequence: CSVEKGVPHRFNYGYTF. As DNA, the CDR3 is TGCAGCGTTGAAAAAGGAGTCCCGCATCGATTCAACTATGGCTACACCTTC.